Following are 13 T cell receptor beta chains from one sample sequenced in a study of siplizumab effects on memory and regulatory T cells. Assay used: immunoSEQ multiplex PCR; TCRdb lists only in-frame clones, some missing. Here the sample spans about 50,000 clones, nearly 95% being singletons. The sequenced sample consisted of CD8+ T cells sorted from blood. These receptor sequences come from a human donor in good health.

The genes are TRBV27 and TRBJ2-4; D gene unclear. The V and J ends lost 2 bases and 15 bases respectively, with 14 bases between them. This CDR3 has 12 residues. The germline V gene has CDR1 MNHEY and CDR2 SMNVEV (reference sequence). CDR3 sequence: CASSLEGGMWYF. CDR3 in DNA: TGTGCCAGCAGTTTAGAAGGTGGGATGTGGTACTTC.

This chain connects TRBV5-1 to TRBJ2-7; TRBD1 aligns across 12 bases. There are 15 residues in the CDR3. From germline, CDR1 is SGHRS and CDR2 YFSETQ. Trimming cost V 4 bases and J 5 bases; bases outside gene matches: 7. The CDR3 nucleotides read TGCGCCAGCAGCCCAACCGGGACAGGGGGCCACGAGCAGTACTTC. Encoded protein: CASSPTGTGGHEQYF.

The chain uses TRBV30 and TRBJ2-3, with no clear D. Trimming shortened V by 2 bases and J by 6 bases, and 15 bases separated the two germline ends. CDR1 is GTSNPN and CDR2 is SVGIG in the germline V gene (reference sequence). The CDR3 loop spans 14 amino acids. CDR3 in amino acids: CAWSKRLERDTQYF. CDR3 bases: TGTGCCTGGAGTAAGAGACTGGAAAGGGATACGCAGTATTTT.

The V call is TRBV6-5, the J call TRBJ2-1, with D possibly matching TRBD2 (5 bases). The CDR3 contains 12 residues. Germline V gene sequence: CDR1 MNHEY, CDR2 SVGAGI. The V end was cut by 7 bases, the J end by 10 bases, with 14 bases between. The CDR3 nucleotides read TGTGCCAGCACGGGAAGTTTAAGAGAGCAGTTCTTC. Translating gives CASTGSLREQFF.

The CDR3 spells CASSYGLGQFF. The CDR3 DNA sequence: TGTGCCAGCAGTTACGGCCTGGGGCAGTTCTTC. This chain uses TRBV27 with TRBJ2-1, with unresolved D. This CDR3 has 11 amino acids. V was cut by 4 bases and J by 12 bases, with 10 bases left in between. Germline V gene lookup returns CDR1 MNHEY and CDR2 SMNVEV (reference sequence).

The rearrangement uses TRBV27 and TRBJ1-2; D is ambiguous. The CDR3 length is 13 residues. V was pared by 6 bases and J by 3 bases, with 11 bases between. Germline CDR1 MNHEY, CDR2 SMNVEV (reference sequence). The CDR3 loop reads CASSQGTHYGYTF. In DNA, the CDR3 is TGTGCCAGCAGCCAAGGAACTCACTATGGCTACACCTTC.

This clone appeared once. The gene calls are TRBV10-2 and TRBJ2-1; D is possibly TRBD1 or TRBD2 (5 bases each). Germline values: CDR1 WSHSY, CDR2 SAAADI. This CDR3 is 13 amino acids long. V gave up 8 bases and J gave up 7 bases, with 15 bases separating them. In nucleotides, the CDR3 is TGCGCCAGCCGGACGGGGCGCTCGAATGAGCAGTTCTTC. It codes for CASRTGRSNEQFF.

Details on this clone: A junction boundary mismatches the germline segment, possibly from a read error. CDR3 amino acids: CASGLIGSTYNEQFF. The CDR3 nucleotides are TGTGCCAGCGGCTTAATCGGGAGTACCTACAATGAGCAGTTCTTC. The chain employs TRBV11-1 and TRBJ2-1, with D possibly matching TRBD2 (6 bases). Germline assignment: CDR1 SGHAT and CDR2 FQDESV (reference sequence). The CDR3 loop spans 15 amino acids. Filled out from reference TRBV11-1 and TRBJ2-1, the complete variable domain reads EAEVAQSPRYKITEKSQAVAFWCDPISGHATLYWYRQILGQGPELLVQFQDESVVDDSQLPKDRFSAERLKGVDSTLKIQPAELGDSAMYLCASGLIGSTYNEQFFGPGTRLTVL.

This chain uses TRBV27 with TRBJ1-1, with TRBD1 matching 7 bases. The germline gives CDR1 MNHEY, CDR2 SMNVEV (reference sequence). Germline trimming cut 1 base from V and 3 bases from J; bases unmatched to any gene: 11. The CDR3 is 17 amino acids. The CDR3 coding sequence is TGTGCCAGCAGTTTATTGCGCACAGGGGAGAGGGACACTGAAGCTTTCTTT. This translates into CASSLLRTGERDTEAFF.

The CDR3 DNA follows: TGTGCCAGCAGTCAGCTAGCGGGAAGAGATACGCAGTATTTT. Encoded protein: CASSQLAGRDTQYF. V usage is TRBV27 and J usage is TRBJ2-3; 9 positions agree with TRBD2. V was clipped by 5 bases and J by 5 bases; unmatched bases: 5. Looked up from germline, CDR1 is MNHEY and CDR2 is SMNVEV (reference sequence). The CDR3 totals 14 residues.

V gene TRBV29-1 combines with J gene TRBJ2-2, with 8 bases fitting TRBD2. V shed 4 bases and J 2 bases; nucleotides not matched to a gene: 3. Per the germline V gene, CDR1 is SQVTM and CDR2 is ANQGSEA. CDR3 length: 14 amino acids. CDR3 residues: CSVVTSANTGELFF. The CDR3 nucleotides are TGCAGCGTTGTGACTAGCGCAAACACCGGGGAGCTGTTTTTT.

V and J are TRBV4-1 and TRBJ2-7, with D perhaps matching TRBD1 or TRBD2 (6 bases each). Trimming shortened V by 0 bases and J by 2 bases, and 11 bases separated the two germline ends. The germline gives CDR1 MGHRA, CDR2 YSYEKL. CDR3 size: 15 residues. The CDR3 is CASSQDPGATYEQYF. In DNA form, the CDR3 reads TGCGCCAGCAGCCAAGATCCGGGGGCTACCTACGAGCAGTACTTC.

V gene TRBV15 combines with J gene TRBJ1-1, with D tentatively TRBD1 (5 bases). V was shortened by 5 bases and J by 7 bases, with 11 bases between the two germline ends. The CDR3 loop spans 12 amino acids. Germline CDR1 and CDR2: LNHNV and YYDKDF (reference sequence). The CDR3 nucleotides read TGTGCCACCAGCTCCGGGGCGATTGAAGCTTTCTTT. As protein: CATSSGAIEAFF.